The rows below give T cell receptor beta chains drawn from one sample of a study of regulatory and conventional T cells in RAG deficiency. This table comes from immunoSEQ multiplex PCR, and its TCRdb copy is limited to in-frame clones, with some not included. The profile covers over 15,000 clones, with about 87% appearing a single time and 1.4% taken by the ten largest. The sample was also reused in another study, on regulatory T cells.

Sequencing used Tregs sorted from blood. These receptors all stem from a human donor in good health. Each CDR3 is given with its conserved first and last residue. A D gene is named only where the DNA matches it firmly. Some rows have no size entry. The others give once, few or many, or a class for an expanded clone.

j_call	clone_size	v_call	d_call	cdr3_aa	cdr3_nt
TRBJ2-1	once	TRBV5-1	TRBD2	CASSIRPHLAGGVAGEQFF	TGCGCCAGCAGCATTCGCCCTCATCTAGCGGGAGGGGTGGCGGGTGAGCAGTTCTTC
TRBJ2-6	NA	TRBV28	NA	CASSLNRPGANVLTF	TGTGCCAGCAGTTTAAACAGGCCTGGGGCCAACGTCCTGACTTTC
TRBJ2-2	NA	TRBV11-3	TRBD2	CASSFHGAASGRSNTGELFF	TGTGCCAGCAGCTTCCATGGGGCGGCTAGCGGGAGGTCGAACACCGGGGAGCTGTTTTTT
TRBJ1-6	NA	TRBV18	NA	CASSPGRGHYNSPLHF	TGTGCCAGCTCACCAGGTAGGGGCCACTATAATTCACCCCTCCACTTT
TRBJ2-5	NA	TRBV7-8	NA	CASSSDSKGTQYF	TGTGCCAGCAGCTCCGACAGTAAAGGGACCCAGTACTTC
TRBJ2-7	NA	TRBV7-8	TRBD2	CASSSGTSGVYEQYF	TGTGCCAGCAGCTCCGGGACTAGCGGAGTCTACGAGCAGTACTTC
TRBJ2-7	NA	TRBV2	NA	CASSGTGTPVYEQYF	TGTGCCAGCAGTGGAACCGGGACTCCGGTATACGAGCAGTACTTC
TRBJ2-3	NA	TRBV5-4	NA	CASRGAGSPDTQYF	TGTGCCAGCAGGGGGGCCGGCTCCCCAGATACGCAGTATTTT
TRBJ2-7	NA	TRBV18	TRBD2	CASSASGIPEQYF	TGTGCCAGCTCAGCTAGCGGGATCCCCGAGCAGTACTTC
TRBJ2-2	NA	TRBV28	TRBD2	CASGAGGHTGELFF	TGTGCCAGCGGGGCGGGAGGACACACCGGGGAGCTGTTTTTT
TRBJ1-5	NA	TRBV28	NA	CASTYSGRGGQPQHF	TGTGCCAGCACCTATTCAGGGAGGGGAGGACAGCCCCAGCATTTT
TRBJ1-2	NA	TRBV29-1	TRBD1	CSVPQGQGTYGYTF	TGCAGCGTCCCCCAGGGACAGGGGACCTATGGCTACACCTTC
TRBJ2-5	NA	TRBV29-1	NA	CSVGVGGGETQYF	TGCAGCGTCGGCGTGGGGGGTGGAGAGACCCAGTACTTC
TRBJ2-2	once	TRBV7-3	TRBD2	CASSLSLAGGGELFF	TGTGCCAGCAGCTTATCCCTAGCGGGCGGCGGGGAGCTGTTTTTT
TRBJ1-1	NA	TRBV6-5	NA	CASSSIGRAEAFF	TGTGCCAGCAGTTCCATTGGACGGGCTGAAGCTTTCTTT
TRBJ1-5	NA	TRBV19	TRBD1	CASSFPGGYEQPQHF	TGTGCCAGTAGTTTCCCAGGGGGCTACGAGCAGCCCCAGCATTTT
TRBJ1-1	NA	TRBV5-1	NA	CASSLVWDMNTEAFF	TGCGCCAGCAGCTTGGTTTGGGACATGAACACTGAAGCTTTCTTT
TRBJ1-2	once	TRBV7-8	NA	CASSSRDTNYGYTF	TGTGCCAGCAGCTCTCGGGACACCAACTATGGCTACACCTTC
TRBJ1-3	once	TRBV7-8	NA	CASSFRDMPNTIYF	TGTGCCAGCAGCTTCCGGGACATGCCAAACACCATATATTTT
TRBJ2-2	NA	TRBV21-1	NA	CASSPHDYQDSNTGELFF	TGTGCCAGCAGCCCCCACGACTATCAAGACAGCAACACCGGGGAGCTGTTTTTT
TRBJ1-6	NA	TRBV30	NA	CAGHYFGAVSSPLHF	TGTGCCGGACACTACTTCGGGGCGGTGAGTTCACCCCTCCACTTT
TRBJ2-7	NA	TRBV11-2	NA	CASSLGSPYEQYF	TGTGCCAGCAGCTTAGGAAGCCCATACGAGCAGTACTTC
TRBJ1-2	NA	TRBV7-9	NA	CASSSIDNYGYTF	TGTGCCAGCAGCTCAATAGATAACTATGGCTACACCTTC
TRBJ2-5	NA	TRBV6-5	NA	CASSFLETQYF	TGTGCCAGCAGTTTCTTGGAGACCCAGTACTTC
TRBJ1-1	NA	TRBV28	NA	CASKGQLNTEAFF	TGTGCCAGCAAGGGACAACTGAACACTGAAGCTTTCTTT
TRBJ1-2	once	TRBV11-2	NA	CASSLGGLGTTLSDGYTF	TGTGCCAGCAGCTTAGGGGGGCTAGGGACCACTCTTAGCGACGGCTACACCTTC
TRBJ2-5	NA	TRBV25-1	NA	CASSGSSLAGDKGGTQYF	TGTGCCAGCAGTGGATCAAGTTTGGCGGGGGACAAGGGCGGGACCCAGTACTTC
TRBJ1-1	NA	TRBV5-4	NA	CASSSPYRERNTEAFF	TGTGCCAGCAGCAGCCCGTACAGGGAAAGGAACACTGAAGCTTTCTTT
TRBJ2-6	NA	TRBV28	TRBD1	CASSGTEGANVLTF	TGTGCCAGCAGCGGGACAGAAGGGGCCAACGTCCTGACTTTC
TRBJ1-5	NA	TRBV5-6	TRBD1	CASSLVGTGGASNQPQHF	TGTGCCAGCAGCTTGGTTGGGACAGGGGGCGCGAGCAATCAGCCCCAGCATTTT
TRBJ1-5	few	TRBV5-6	TRBD1	CASSKEGQGVGNQPQHF	TGTGCCAGCAGCAAAGAGGGACAGGGTGTGGGAAATCAGCCCCAGCATTTT
TRBJ2-1	NA	TRBV27	NA	CASSFPTPANEQFF	TGTGCCAGCAGTTTCCCCACCCCGGCAAATGAGCAGTTCTTC
TRBJ1-6	NA	TRBV5-6	TRBD1	CASSLVQGYSPLHF	TGTGCCAGCAGCTTGGTACAGGGGTATTCACCCCTCCACTTT
TRBJ1-2	NA	TRBV10-2	NA	CASSDPIDTGGYTF	TGCGCCAGCAGTGACCCCATTGACACTGGTGGCTACACCTTC
TRBJ2-2	NA	TRBV4-1	NA	CASSHRVGALNTGELFF	TGCGCCAGCAGCCACCGAGTTGGGGCGTTAAACACCGGGGAGCTGTTTTTT
TRBJ1-2	NA	TRBV5-1	NA	CASSLVAGQPTYGYTF	TGCGCCAGCAGCTTGGTAGCGGGGCAGCCGACTTATGGCTACACCTTC